The T cell receptor beta chain under discussion was sequenced for a study of T-cell reconstitution after alpha-beta-depleted transplantation in children. V dropped 3 bases and J dropped 4 bases, with 9 bases sitting between them. This CDR3 spans 14 amino acids. This clonotype appeared many times. Using unique molecular identifiers, the investigators prepared the TCRbeta library. One entry per CDR3 protein, called by TCRdb with MiXCR from the PCR reads. The table shows 100,000 to 120,000 distinct CDR3 sequences, with around a tenth occurring only once. The receptor was derived from a human donor who donated a stem cell graft to a child with acute lymphoblastic leukemia. The gene calls are TRBV12-3 or TRBV12-4 and TRBJ1-4, with D perhaps TRBD1 (5 bases). This sample comprised PBMCs from the stem cell graft donor, obtained from the stem cell graft. The CDR3, as DNA: TGTGCCAGCAGTTTCTTGACAGTTAATGAAAAACTGTTTTTT. As protein: CASSFLTVNEKLFF.